The 25 T cell receptor beta chains below come from one sample, sequenced in a study of STAT5B mutations in CD4+ large granular lymphocyte leukemia. Using immunoSEQ multiplex PCR, the repertoire was profiled, and TCRdb retains in-frame clones only, with some absent. The table lists about 26,000 clones, just under 80% of them singletons. Sequencing used CD4+ T cells from blood buffy coats. Source of these receptors: a human donor in good health.

Comment on this clone: Compared with germline, one end of the junction differs, possibly owing to a read error. The CDR3 loop reads CASSGGQSNRPQHF. The CDR3 coding sequence is TGTGCCAGCAGCGGGGGACAAAGCAATCGGCCCCAGCATTTT. V is TRBV5-5 and J is TRBJ1-5; maybe TRBD1 (6 bases). Germline CDR1 SGHKS, CDR2 YYEKEE (reference sequence). The CDR3 consists of 14 residues.

This chain links TRBV7-2 with TRBJ2-7, with D possibly being TRBD2 (6 bases). V was cut by 5 bases and J by 1 base, with 12 bases left in between. The CDR3 covers 14 residues. From germline, CDR1 is SGHTA and CDR2 FQGNSA. The CDR3 region has the DNA TGTGCCAGCAGCCTAAGGGCGGGATCCTACGAGCAGTACTTC. Residues: CASSLRAGSYEQYF.

V is TRBV28 and J is TRBJ2-7; a weak D match, TRBD1 (6 bases). Trimming took 7 bases from V and 4 from J, leaving 14 bases between them. The germline V gene has CDR1 MDHEN and CDR2 SYDVKM. The CDR3 extends over 13 amino acids. CDR3 protein: CASMGAVPYEQYF. CDR3 DNA: TGTGCCAGCATGGGGGCCGTTCCATACGAGCAGTACTTC. Complete variable domain (other parts from reference TRBV28 and TRBJ2-7): DVKVTQSSRYLVKRTGEKVFLECVQDMDHENMFWYRQDPGLGLRLIYFSYDVKMKEKGDIPEGYSVSREKKERFSLILESASTNQTSMYLCASMGAVPYEQYFGPGTRLTVT.

This chain joins TRBV6-1 and TRBJ2-5; a possible D gene is TRBD1 (5 bases). The CDR3 covers 15 residues. Germline V gives CDR1 MNHNS, CDR2 SASEGT. The ends were cut back, 2 bases at V and 0 bases at J, with 10 bases in the middle. Written as DNA, the CDR3 is TGTGCCAGCAGTGAATGGGCAGGGTACCAAGAGACCCAGTACTTC. It is translated as CASSEWAGYQETQYF.

The chain links TRBV7-2 to TRBJ2-7, with TRBD1 identical over 9 bases. Trimming took 5 bases from V and 6 from J; bases not matched to a gene: 8. Germline CDR1 SGHTA, CDR2 FQGNSA. The CDR3 runs 14 residues. This chain's CDR3 is CASSLGQGGGEQYV. In DNA, the CDR3 is TGTGCCAGCAGCCTGGGACAGGGAGGGGGCGAGCAGTACGTC.

The table lists this clone with a count of one. This rearrangement joins TRBV7-9 to TRBJ1-1; D might be TRBD1 (5 bases). CDR3 size: 13 residues. In germline, CDR1 is SEHNR, CDR2 FQNEAQ (reference sequence). Trimming removed 2 bases at V and 3 bases at J, with 7 bases between. The CDR3 is CASSLLQDTEAFF. For the CDR3, the DNA is TGTGCCAGCAGCTTATTACAGGACACTGAAGCTTTCTTT. Using reference TRBV7-9 and TRBJ1-1 for the parts outside the CDR3, the full variable domain is DTGVSQNPRHKITKRGQNVTFRCDPISEHNRLYWYRQTLGQGPEFLTYFQNEAQLEKSRLLSDRFSAERPKGSFSTLEIQRTEQGDSAMYLCASSLLQDTEAFFGQGTRLTVV.

A single count supports this clone. For the CDR3, the DNA is TGTGCCAGTAGGGGACTAGTGGGGACCCAGTACTTC. Translating it yields CASRGLVGTQYF. This chain joins TRBV19 and TRBJ2-5, with 8 bases matching TRBD2. Germline V gives CDR1 LNHDA, CDR2 SQIVND (reference sequence). With V trimmed by 6 bases and J by 7 bases, 4 bases remained unmatched. This CDR3 is 12 amino acids long.

The rearrangement uses TRBV29-1 and TRBJ2-5; no firm D call. Looked up from germline, CDR1 is SQVTM and CDR2 is ANQGSEA. V gave up 7 bases and J gave up 7 bases, with 16 bases separating them. This CDR3 contains 12 residues. In DNA, the CDR3 is TGCAGCGCCGACGAGAGTCTAGGGACCCAGTACTTC. Its protein product is CSADESLGTQYF.

The rearrangement links TRBV30 to TRBJ1-5; 9 nucleotides align to TRBD1. The CDR3 has 15 amino acids. The germline gives CDR1 GTSNPN, CDR2 SVGIG (reference sequence). J lost 6 bases, V lost 4 bases, and 10 bases had no gene match. The CDR3 reads CAWTPQGARSQPQHF. In DNA, the CDR3 is TGTGCCTGGACTCCACAGGGGGCGCGGAGTCAGCCCCAGCATTTT.

The rearrangement uses TRBV29-1 and TRBJ1-1, with D perhaps TRBD1 (5 bases). V was pared by 8 bases and J by 3 bases, with 13 bases between. Germline V gene sequence: CDR1 SQVTM, CDR2 ANQGSEA. This CDR3 is 12 amino acids long. CDR3 coding DNA: TGCAGCTCCTGGGGGGGGGACACTGAAGCTTTCTTT. Translating gives CSSWGGDTEAFF. The whole variable domain, remainder taken from reference TRBV29-1 and TRBJ1-1, is SAVISQKPSRDICQRGTSLTIQCQVDSQVTMMFWYRQQPGQSLTLIATANQGSEATYESGFVIDKFPISRPNLTFSTLTVSNMSPEDSSIYLCSSWGGDTEAFFGQGTRLTVV.

There are a few counts of this clone. This chain connects TRBV9 to TRBJ1-1; D not resolved. The ends were cut back, 0 bases at V and 0 bases at J, with 6 bases in the middle. This CDR3 is built from 14 residues. The V gene's germline CDR1 is SGDLS and CDR2 YYNGEE. CDR3 region: CASSVAGVNTEAFF. CDR3 DNA sequence: TGTGCCAGCAGCGTAGCGGGAGTGAACACTGAAGCTTTCTTT.

This clone showed up just once. The gene calls are TRBV28 and TRBJ2-2; a possible D gene is TRBD2 (5 bases). V shed 5 bases and J shed 7 bases, with 11 bases lying between them. The germline gives CDR1 MDHEN, CDR2 SYDVKM. The CDR3 consists of 13 residues. The CDR3 bases are TGTGCCAGCAGTCCGTGGACTGTCGGGGAGCTGTTTTTT. Encoded protein: CASSPWTVGELFF. The full variable domain, its missing parts supplied by reference TRBV28 and TRBJ2-2, is DVKVTQSSRYLVKRTGEKVFLECVQDMDHENMFWYRQDPGLGLRLIYFSYDVKMKEKGDIPEGYSVSREKKERFSLILESASTNQTSMYLCASSPWTVGELFFGEGSRLTVL.

This clone showed up just a few times. The chain combines TRBV2 with TRBJ2-3; tentatively, D is TRBD1 (5 bases). CDR1 and CDR2 from the germline V gene are SNHLY and FYNNEI. The CDR3 spans 15 residues. Trimming pared 2 bases from V and 4 bases from J, leaving 13 bases between. CDR3 DNA sequence: TGTGCCAGCAGTGAATTTACGGCAGGGTCAGATACGCAGTATTTT. Its translation is CASSEFTAGSDTQYF.

J is TRBJ1-5 and V is TRBV12-5; D remains unclear. This CDR3 has 16 residues. Germline V gives CDR1 LGHNT, CDR2 FRNRAP. V was clipped by 3 bases and J by 0 bases, with 12 bases between them. CDR3 nucleotide sequence: TGTGCTAGTGGTTTAGACACCTGGAATAGCAATCAGCCCCAGCATTTT. Translated, it gives CASGLDTWNSNQPQHF.

The CDR3 DNA reads as TGTGCCAGCAGCCCCGGACAGGGCGTCTATGGCTACACCTTC. Its translation is CASSPGQGVYGYTF. This chain connects TRBV5-8 to TRBJ1-2; 8 positions agree with TRBD1. With 4 bases clipped from V and 4 bases from J, the junction kept 6 bases outside the gene matches. The germline gives CDR1 SGHTS, CDR2 YDEGEE. This CDR3 contains 14 residues.

This clone was detected once. V is TRBV6-1 and J is TRBJ2-7, with D unclear. The length of the CDR3 is 14 residues. The V gene's germline CDR1 is MNHNS and CDR2 SASEGT. The V and J ends lost 1 base and 2 bases respectively, with 9 bases between them. The CDR3 DNA reads TGTGCCAGCAGTGAAGTACATCCCACCTACGAGCAGTACGTC. Translated: CASSEVHPTYEQYV.

The CDR3 is CASSINLAGGNNEQFF. CDR3 nucleotides: TGTGCCAGTAGTATTAATCTAGCGGGAGGAAACAATGAGCAGTTCTTC. This chain joins TRBV19 and TRBJ2-1; 11 positions agree with TRBD2. The CDR3 consists of 16 residues. Germline loops: CDR1 LNHDA, CDR2 SQIVND (reference sequence). J lost 5 bases, V lost 3 bases, and 6 bases had no gene match.

CDR3 DNA sequence: TGTGCCAGCTCACCACCGATGGACAGAGCCTACGAGCAGTACTTC. It translates to CASSPPMDRAYEQYF. The gene calls are TRBV18 and TRBJ2-7; possible D gene TRBD1, 6 bases. CDR3 length: 15 amino acids. From germline, CDR1 is KGHSH and CDR2 LQKENI. V was cut by 0 bases and J by 2 bases, with 11 bases left in between. The whole variable domain, remainder taken from reference TRBV18 and TRBJ2-7, is NAGVMQNPRHLVRRRGQEARLRCSPMKGHSHVYWYRQLPEEGLKFMVYLQKENIIDESGMPKERFSAEFPKEGPSILRIQQVVRGDSAAYFCASSPPMDRAYEQYFGPGTRLTVT.

This chain uses TRBV7-9 with TRBJ2-1; D gene uncertain. V was clipped by 0 bases and J by 4 bases, with 10 bases between them. Germline V CDR1 and CDR2: SEHNR, FQNEAQ (reference sequence). The CDR3 totals 15 residues. The CDR3 nucleotides read TGTGCCAGCAGCTTAGCCCAAATTGGATACAATGAGCAGTTCTTC. Protein: CASSLAQIGYNEQFF.

The rearrangement links TRBV14 to TRBJ1-4; D remains unclear. The CDR3 is 17 amino acids. V was cut by 0 bases and J by 5 bases, with 16 bases left in between. The V gene's germline CDR1 is SGHDN and CDR2 FVKESK. This CDR3 reads CASSQEVSVRPNEKLFF. The CDR3 DNA sequence: TGTGCCAGCAGCCAAGAAGTGTCGGTACGGCCCAATGAAAAACTGTTTTTT.

The V and J genes are TRBV15 and TRBJ2-1, with a possible D match to TRBD1 (6 bases). This CDR3 has 16 residues. V lost 0 bases and J 1 base, leaving 10 bases between the germline ends. The V gene's germline CDR1 is LNHNV and CDR2 YYDKDF (reference sequence). The CDR3 DNA sequence: TGTGCCACCAGCAGAGATGAAGGGGGATCCTACAATGAGCAGTTCTTC. Translation: CATSRDEGGSYNEQFF.

The chain combines TRBV5-4 with TRBJ2-7; D remains ambiguous. Germline-derived CDR1 and CDR2 are SGHNT and YYREEE (reference sequence). The V end was cut by 0 bases, the J end by 6 bases, with 13 bases between. The CDR3 loop spans 14 amino acids. CDR3 nucleotide sequence: TGTGCCAGCAGCTTGGGCCAGTGGGAAGGCGAGCAGTACTTC. Amino acid sequence: CASSLGQWEGEQYF. Combining the CDR3 with reference TRBV5-4 and TRBJ2-7 gives the whole variable domain ETGVTQSPTHLIKTRGQQVTLRCSSQSGHNTVSWYQQALGQGPQFIFQYYREEENGRGNFPPRFSGLQFPNYSSELNVNALELDDSALYLCASSLGQWEGEQYFGPGTRLTVT.

CDR3 coding DNA: TGTGCCAGCAGCTTGGATACAGGGAATTCACCCCTCCACTTT. It translates to CASSLDTGNSPLHF. This chain uses TRBV5-6 with TRBJ1-6; weak D call: TRBD1 (6 bases). The CDR3 runs to 14 residues. V was shortened by 0 bases and J by 7 bases, with 8 bases between the two germline ends. Germline CDR1 and CDR2: SGHDT and YYEEEE.

The genes are TRBV28 and TRBJ1-6, with D possibly being TRBD1 (5 bases). This CDR3 region has 14 residues. V was pared by 3 bases and J by 9 bases, with 12 bases between. CDR1 is MDHEN and CDR2 is SYDVKM in the germline V gene. The CDR3 sequence: CASSFRGWGSPLHF. CDR3 coding DNA: TGTGCCAGCAGTTTTCGGGGCTGGGGTTCACCCCTCCACTTT.

The gene calls are TRBV4-1 and TRBJ2-3, with D maybe TRBD2 (5 bases). The CDR3 is made up of 13 amino acids. Germline V gene data show CDR1 as MGHRA and CDR2 as YSYEKL. The V and J ends lost 3 bases and 2 bases respectively, with 6 bases between them. The CDR3 loop reads CASSHDYTDTQYF. The CDR3 DNA sequence: TGCGCCAGCAGCCACGACTACACAGATACGCAGTATTTT.